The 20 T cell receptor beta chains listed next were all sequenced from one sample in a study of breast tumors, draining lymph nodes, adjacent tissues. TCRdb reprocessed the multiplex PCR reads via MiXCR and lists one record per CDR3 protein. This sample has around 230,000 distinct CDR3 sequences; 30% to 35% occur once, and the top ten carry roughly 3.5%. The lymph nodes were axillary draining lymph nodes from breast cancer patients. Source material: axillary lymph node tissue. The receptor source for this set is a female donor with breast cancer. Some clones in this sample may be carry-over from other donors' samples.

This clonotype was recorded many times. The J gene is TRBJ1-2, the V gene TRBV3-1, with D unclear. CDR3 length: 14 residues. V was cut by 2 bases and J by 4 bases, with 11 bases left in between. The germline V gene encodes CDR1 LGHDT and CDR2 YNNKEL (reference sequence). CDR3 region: CASSQTGRSYGYTF. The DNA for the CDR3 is TGTGCCAGCAGCCAAACCGGCAGGTCCTATGGCTACACCTTC.

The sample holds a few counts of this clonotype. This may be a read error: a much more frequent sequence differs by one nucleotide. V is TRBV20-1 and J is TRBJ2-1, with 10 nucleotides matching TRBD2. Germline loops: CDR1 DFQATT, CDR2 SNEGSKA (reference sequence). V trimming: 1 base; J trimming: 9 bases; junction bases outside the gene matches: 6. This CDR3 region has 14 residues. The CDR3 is CSARGLAGVTEQFF. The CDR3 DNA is TGCAGTGCTAGAGGCCTAGCGGGGGTCACTGAGCAGTTCTTC.

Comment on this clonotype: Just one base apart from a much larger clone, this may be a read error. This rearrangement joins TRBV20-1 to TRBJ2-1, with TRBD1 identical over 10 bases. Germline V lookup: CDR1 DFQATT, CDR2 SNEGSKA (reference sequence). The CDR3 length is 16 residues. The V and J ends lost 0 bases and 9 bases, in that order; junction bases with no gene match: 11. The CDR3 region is CSARDYGTGALGEQFF. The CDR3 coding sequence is TGCAGTGCTAGAGATTACGGGACAGGGGCCCTTGGTGAGCAGTTCTTC.

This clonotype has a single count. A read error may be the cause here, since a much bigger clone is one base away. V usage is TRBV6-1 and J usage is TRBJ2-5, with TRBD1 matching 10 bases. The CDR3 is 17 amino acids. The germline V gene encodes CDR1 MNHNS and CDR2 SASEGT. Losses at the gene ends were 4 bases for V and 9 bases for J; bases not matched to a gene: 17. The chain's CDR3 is CASSVGTGAFSGEAQYF. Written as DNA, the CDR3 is TGTGCCAGCAGTGTCGGGACAGGGGCTTTCTCGGGGGAGGCCCAGTACTTC.

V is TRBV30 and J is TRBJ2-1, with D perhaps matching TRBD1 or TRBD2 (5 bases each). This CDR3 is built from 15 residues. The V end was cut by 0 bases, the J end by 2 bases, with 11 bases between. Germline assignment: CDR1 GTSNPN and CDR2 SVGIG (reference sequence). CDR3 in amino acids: CAWSVMGPAYNEQFF. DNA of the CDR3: TGTGCCTGGAGTGTAATGGGACCGGCCTACAATGAGCAGTTCTTC.

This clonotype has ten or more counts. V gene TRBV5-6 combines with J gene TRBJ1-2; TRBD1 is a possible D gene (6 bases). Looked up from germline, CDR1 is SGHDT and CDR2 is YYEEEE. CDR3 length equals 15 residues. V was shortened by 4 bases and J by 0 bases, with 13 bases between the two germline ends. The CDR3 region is CASSVTGATNYGYTF. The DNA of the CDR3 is TGTGCCAGCAGCGTGACAGGTGCGACTAACTATGGCTACACCTTC.

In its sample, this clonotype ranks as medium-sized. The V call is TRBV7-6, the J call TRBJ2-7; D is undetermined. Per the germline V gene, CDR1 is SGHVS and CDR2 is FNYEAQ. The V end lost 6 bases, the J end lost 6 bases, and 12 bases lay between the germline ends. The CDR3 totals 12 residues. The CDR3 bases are TGTGCCAGCAGTCCATCCCAGTCCGAGCAGTACTTC. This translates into CASSPSQSEQYF. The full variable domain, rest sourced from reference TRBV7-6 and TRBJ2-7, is GAGVSQSPRYKVTKRGQDVALRCDPISGHVSLYWYRQALGQGPEFLTYFNYEAQQDKSGLPNDRFSAERPEGSISTLTIQRTEQRDSAMYRCASSPSQSEQYFGPGTRLTVT.

The CDR3 here is CASSYGASGDSPLHF. In nucleotides, the CDR3 is TGTGCCAGCAGTTACGGGGCTAGCGGGGATTCACCCCTCCACTTT. The J gene is TRBJ1-6, the V gene TRBV6-5, with D perhaps matching TRBD1 (5 bases). Germline loops: CDR1 MNHEY, CDR2 SVGAGI. The ends were cut back, 2 bases at V and 8 bases at J, with 13 bases in the middle. The CDR3 is 15 amino acids.

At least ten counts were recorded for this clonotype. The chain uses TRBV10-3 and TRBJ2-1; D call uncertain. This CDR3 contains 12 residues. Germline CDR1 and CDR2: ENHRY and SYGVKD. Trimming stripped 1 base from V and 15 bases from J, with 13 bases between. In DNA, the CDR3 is TGTGCCATCAGTGAGTTAGGGATAGGAGCGTTCTTC. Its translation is CAISELGIGAFF.

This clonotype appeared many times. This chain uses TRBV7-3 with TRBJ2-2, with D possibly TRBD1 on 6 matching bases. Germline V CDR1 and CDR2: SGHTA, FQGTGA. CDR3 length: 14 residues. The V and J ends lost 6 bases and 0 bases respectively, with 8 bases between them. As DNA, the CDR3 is TGTGCCAGCAGACGGACAGCGAACACCGGGGAGCTGTTTTTT. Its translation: CASRRTANTGELFF. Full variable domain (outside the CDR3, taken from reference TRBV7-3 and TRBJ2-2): GAGVSQTPSNKVTEKGKYVELRCDPISGHTALYWYRQSLGQGPEFLIYFQGTGAADDSGLPNDRFFAVRPEGSVSTLKIQRTERGDSAVYLCASRRTANTGELFFGEGSRLTVL.

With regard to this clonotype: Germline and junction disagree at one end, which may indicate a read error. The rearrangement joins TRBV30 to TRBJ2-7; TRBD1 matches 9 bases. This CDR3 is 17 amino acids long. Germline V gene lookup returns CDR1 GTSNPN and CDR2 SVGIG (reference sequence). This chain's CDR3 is CAWNTKIGTGNSYEQYF. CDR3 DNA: TGTGCCTGGAATACCAAAATTGGGACAGGGAACTCCTACGAGCAGTATTTC.

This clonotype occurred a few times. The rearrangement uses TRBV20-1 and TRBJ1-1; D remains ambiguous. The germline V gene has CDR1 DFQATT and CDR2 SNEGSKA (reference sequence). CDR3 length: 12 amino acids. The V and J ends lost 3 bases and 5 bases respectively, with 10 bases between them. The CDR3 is CSASLKRTEAFF. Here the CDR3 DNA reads TGCAGTGCTAGCCTAAAGCGGACTGAAGCTTTCTTT.

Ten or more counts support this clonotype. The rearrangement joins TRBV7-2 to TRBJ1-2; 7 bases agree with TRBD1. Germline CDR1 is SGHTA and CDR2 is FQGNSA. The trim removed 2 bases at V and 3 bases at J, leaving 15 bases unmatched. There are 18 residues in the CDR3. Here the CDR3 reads CASSLSQTSPQGYYGYTF. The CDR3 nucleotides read TGTGCCAGCAGCTTATCCCAGACATCGCCACAGGGGTACTATGGCTACACCTTC.

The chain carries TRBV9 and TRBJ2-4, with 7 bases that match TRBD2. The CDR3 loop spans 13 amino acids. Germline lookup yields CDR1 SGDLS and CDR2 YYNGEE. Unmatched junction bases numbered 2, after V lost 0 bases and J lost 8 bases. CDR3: CASSVVGGDIQYF. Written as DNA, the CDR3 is TGTGCCAGCAGCGTAGTGGGGGGGGACATTCAGTACTTC.

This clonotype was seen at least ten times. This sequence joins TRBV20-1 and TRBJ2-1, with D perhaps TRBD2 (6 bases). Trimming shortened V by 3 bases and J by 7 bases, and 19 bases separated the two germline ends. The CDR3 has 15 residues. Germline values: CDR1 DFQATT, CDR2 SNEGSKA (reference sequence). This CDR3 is CSASSLGGKGNEQFF. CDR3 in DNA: TGCAGTGCTAGTTCACTGGGGGGAAAGGGTAATGAGCAGTTCTTC.

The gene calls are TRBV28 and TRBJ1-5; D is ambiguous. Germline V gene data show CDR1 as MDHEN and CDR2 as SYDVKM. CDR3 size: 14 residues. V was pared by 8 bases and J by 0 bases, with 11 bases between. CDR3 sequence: CASGGLLSNQPQHF. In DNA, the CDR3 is TGTGCCAGCGGAGGTTTACTTAGCAATCAGCCCCAGCATTTT.

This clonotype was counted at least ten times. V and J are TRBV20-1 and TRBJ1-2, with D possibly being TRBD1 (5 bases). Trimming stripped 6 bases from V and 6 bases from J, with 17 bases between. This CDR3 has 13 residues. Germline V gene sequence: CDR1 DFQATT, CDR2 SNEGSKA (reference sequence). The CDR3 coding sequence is TGCAGTGCCTCCCTTAGGGGTGTCGATGGCTACACCTTC. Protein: CSASLRGVDGYTF.

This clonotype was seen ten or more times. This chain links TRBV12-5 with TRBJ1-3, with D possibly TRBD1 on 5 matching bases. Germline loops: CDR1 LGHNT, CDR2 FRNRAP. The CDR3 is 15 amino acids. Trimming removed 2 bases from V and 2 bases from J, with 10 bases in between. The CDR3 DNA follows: TGTGCTAGTGGTTTGAGCCCAGGGCCTGGAAACACCATATATTTT. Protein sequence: CASGLSPGPGNTIYF.

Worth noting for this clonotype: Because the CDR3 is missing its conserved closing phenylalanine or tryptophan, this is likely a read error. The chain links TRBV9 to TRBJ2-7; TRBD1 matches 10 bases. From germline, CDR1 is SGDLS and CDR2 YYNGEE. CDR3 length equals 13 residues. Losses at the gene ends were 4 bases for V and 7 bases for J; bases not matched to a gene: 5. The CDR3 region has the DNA TGTGCCAGCAGCAAGGGACAGGGGACTGAGCAGTACTCC. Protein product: CASSKGQGTEQYS.

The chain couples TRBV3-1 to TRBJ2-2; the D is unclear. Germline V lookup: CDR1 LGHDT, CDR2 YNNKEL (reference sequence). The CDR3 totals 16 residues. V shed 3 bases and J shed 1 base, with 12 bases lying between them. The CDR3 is CASSQGRHVNTGELFF. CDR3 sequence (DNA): TGTGCCAGCAGCCAGGGAAGACACGTGAACACCGGGGAGCTGTTTTTT.